This T cell receptor beta chain was observed in a study of T cells in Graves' hyperthyroidism and ophthalmopathy (dated by TCRdb to the late 2010s). Background on the whole study: Peripheral blood samples were taken at initial diagnosis, before any treatment was given. A discovery cohort of about a hundred patients, approximately 45 with Graves' ophthalmopathy and roughly 59 with stable Graves' hyperthyroidism, was used to find distinguishing TCR V-J signatures. Prospective prediction of ophthalmopathy was tested in an independent validation cohort consisting of under 20 hyperthyroidism patients and around 16 patients who later progressed to ophthalmopathy. The 75 to 100 discovery patients were randomly divided into training and test sets at a 7:3 ratio. In more than 5 Graves' hyperthyroidism patients, the study also compared T-cell repertoires from thyroid tissue with T-cell repertoires from blood. Following sampling, methimazole starting at 30 mg daily was given to hyperthyroidism patients, and high-dose intravenous methylprednisolone was given to ophthalmopathy patients. The paper reports TCR Vbeta CDR3 sequencing of over 120 peripheral blood samples: under 45 ophthalmopathy, under 85 hyperthyroidism and 17 progressor patients.

Summary of the overall study and its limitations: Ophthalmopathy was separated from stable hyperthyroidism by a 13 V-J signature model, with approximately 89% sensitivity and approximately 81% specificity obtained in cross-validation and 80%/75% obtained in testing. In validation, progression to ophthalmopathy was predicted by the model with 55% to 71% sensitivity and 72% to 85% specificity, a median of roughly 6.4 months before onset. Sample size was not statistically predetermined, and investigators were not blinded to group allocation. Most expanded thyroid clonotypes (frequency above 0.001) were also detected in blood, a finding suggesting that blood repertoires may reflect thyroid immune responses.

A few counts support this clonotype. This clone's antigen is unknown. Base-call qualities are not available, and no considerably larger clone is one nucleotide away. TCR beta CDR3 regions were amplified from RNA transcripts. For the first round of RT-PCR on the TCR CDR3, the HTBI primer set was used together with the Qiagen OneStep RT-PCR kit. Libraries were constructed in a second round of multiplex PCR, after which size selection and purification were performed. Paired-end sequencing of the libraries was performed with 100 bp reads on an Illumina HiSeq2000. Per the original workflow: SOAPnuke was used to process the raw data, removing reads that contained adapters or uncalled bases, had a mean Phred below 15, or lacked an exact match to the constant primer or identifier. COPE v1.2.5 was used to merge high-quality paired reads, and clonotypes were defined as unique nucleotide sequences. MiTCR v1.1 was used to align clonotypes to the IMGT TRBV, TRBD and TRBJ reference segments. The analysis was restricted to V-J combinations with a frequency above 0.0001, which together covered 99% to 99.2% of the repertoires. A TCS score was defined as the ratio between F50 (clonal expansion) and ExV (chaos), using BLOSUM62-based TCRdist between CDR3 peptides within each V-J. Welch's t-statistics and random forest reduced some 510 V-J features to 13, which were used in a naive Bayes classifier (R e1071). Starting from the raw public reads, TCRdb applied fastp trimming at Q25, assembled clones with MiXCR and retained in-frame beta chains. Merged by CDR3 protein, the rows form single entries marked with the most common genes and DNA. These V and J calls are TCRdb output, not the study's own analysis. This sample has about 740,000 distinct CDR3 sequences in its table, and about 14% of those were observed once. Of the sample, roughly a tenth falls within the top ten clones.

A patient counted as having stable Graves' hyperthyroidism if no progression to ophthalmopathy occurred over 18 months of follow-up. Hyperthyroidism patients were newly diagnosed, had a disease duration of under 2 months, and were aged 18 to 65 years. Any patient with an uncontrolled infection, another autoimmune disease, pregnancy or lactation was excluded. Diagnoses were established on the basis of clinical symptoms, serum thyroxine and TRAb, thyroid ultrasound, and orbital computed tomography. Ficoll-Paque density gradient centrifugation was used to isolate PBMCs from 9.5 to 10 ml of fresh peripheral blood. Total RNA was extracted with Trizol reagent, and quality was checked on an Agilent 2100 Bioanalyzer. V was cut back by 2 bases and J by 0 bases, leaving a gap of 14 bases between them. The CDR3 sequence holds 16 residues, the cysteine and phenylalanine included. The only DNA kept is the CDR3, 48 bases in frame from the first base. For CDR1 and CDR2, the germline V gene lists MNHNS and SASEGT.

This receptor chain uses TRBV6-1 and TRBJ2-7, with the D gene not confidently named. Sample: blood. This receptor was identified in a woman between 18 and 29 years old with Graves' hyperthyroidism. The sequenced DNA is TGTGCCAGCAGTGAACGGCCAGGCACAGTCTCCTACGAGCAGTACTTC. This yields the protein CASSERPGTVSYEQYF.